The clone carrying this T cell receptor (beta chain) came up a few times. The junction differs from germline at one of its ends, possibly a read error. The source of the sample is a study of patients and donors after allogeneic stem cell transplantation. TCRdb recomputed calls from the RT-PCR reads with MiXCR, one row per CDR3 protein. This table holds about 960,000 distinct CDR3 sequences, 15% to 20% found once. Germline values: CDR1 SSHAT, CDR2 FNYEAQ (reference sequence). The CDR3 has 14 residues. The chain carries TRBV7-7 and TRBJ2-5; perhaps TRBD2 as D (5 bases). The source of this sequence is a human donor who was either an allogeneic HSCT recipient or a stem cell or donor lymphocyte infusion donor (not recorded which). It is not recorded whose cells these are; they may come from a transplant donor. The sample comprised blood, either unsorted or a sorted T cell fraction (not recorded which). The CDR3 reads CASSSSGAQETQYF. The CDR3 DNA sequence: TGTGCTAGCAGCTCAAGCGGTGCCCAAGAGACCCAGTACTTC.